This entry concerns a single T cell receptor beta chain. Its antigen remains unidentified. The sample is drawn from a study of post-analysis software for immune sequencing data. Turning to the study itself: Recorded disease courses covered relapsing-remitting, secondary progressive and progressive-relapsing multiple sclerosis. Some patients had no subtype annotation.

Points from the study as a whole: Versus controls, multiple sclerosis patients showed significantly lower diversity (normalized Chao1). In patients, TRBV5-6, TRBV5-1 and TRBV20-1 belonged to about five TRBV segments found more frequently than in controls.

Carried by the TCR beta cDNA libraries were unique molecular identifiers. In TCRdb, the PCR reads were re-called with MiXCR into one record per CDR3 protein. This table holds about 380,000 distinct CDR3 sequences, roughly 38% found once. The CDR3 sequence is 16 residues long. CDR1 and CDR2 from the germline V gene are MDHEN and SYDVKM. V was pared by 6 bases and J by 0 bases, with 4 bases of the junction left unmatched. Sequences were obtained from blood. The chain links TRBV28 to TRBJ2-3, with TRBD2 matching 12 bases. The receptor was isolated from a girl aged 10 to 17 with multiple sclerosis. CDR3 amino acids: CASSGTSGPSTDTQYF. In DNA form, the CDR3 reads TGTGCCAGCAGCGGGACTAGCGGGCCTAGCACAGATACGCAGTATTTT.